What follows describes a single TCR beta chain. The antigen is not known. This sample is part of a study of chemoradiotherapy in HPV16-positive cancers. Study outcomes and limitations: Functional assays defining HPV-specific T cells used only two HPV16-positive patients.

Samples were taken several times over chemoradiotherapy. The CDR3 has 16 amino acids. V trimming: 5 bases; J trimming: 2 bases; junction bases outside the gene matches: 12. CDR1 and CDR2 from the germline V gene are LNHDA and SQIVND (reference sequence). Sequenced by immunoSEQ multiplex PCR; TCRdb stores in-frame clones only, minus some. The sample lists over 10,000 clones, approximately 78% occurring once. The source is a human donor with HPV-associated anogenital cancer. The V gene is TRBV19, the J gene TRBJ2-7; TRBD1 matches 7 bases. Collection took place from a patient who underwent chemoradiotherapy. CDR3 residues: CASSYRTGAQTYEQYF. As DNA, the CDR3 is TGTGCCAGTAGTTACCGTACAGGGGCCCAGACCTACGAGCAGTACTTC.